This record concerns one T cell receptor beta chain sequence. Its antigen is undetermined. The data belong to a study of PD-L1 blockade in urothelial cancer. Turning to the study itself: It was at some point between 2014 and 2015 that patients started atezolizumab at 1,200 mg intravenously every 3 weeks. Per tumor, median counts were approximately 1,500 T cells and 990 or so unique TCRs.

The study, taken as a whole, reports: At 3 weeks on treatment, tumor-associated clones expanded more with durable benefit.

Housekeeping gene amplification provided the quantification of FFPE tumor DNA. The assay was immunoSEQ multiplex PCR, and TCRdb's table has in-frame clones only and misses some. The table includes tens of thousands of clones, roughly a third detected once. The CDR3 is 13 residues long. Germline V gives CDR1 LNHDA, CDR2 SQIVND (reference sequence). V lost 3 bases to trimming and J lost 4 bases, with 9 bases between them. The chain combines TRBV19 with TRBJ1-1; no reliable D call. The TCR sequence derives from a man between 60 and 70 years old with urothelial cancer. The input for sequencing was tumor tissue, taken before atezolizumab (anti-PD-L1) treatment. DNA for the CDR3: TGTGCCAGTAGTATCGGCATTATCACTGAAGCTTTCTTT. Residues: CASSIGIITEAFF.